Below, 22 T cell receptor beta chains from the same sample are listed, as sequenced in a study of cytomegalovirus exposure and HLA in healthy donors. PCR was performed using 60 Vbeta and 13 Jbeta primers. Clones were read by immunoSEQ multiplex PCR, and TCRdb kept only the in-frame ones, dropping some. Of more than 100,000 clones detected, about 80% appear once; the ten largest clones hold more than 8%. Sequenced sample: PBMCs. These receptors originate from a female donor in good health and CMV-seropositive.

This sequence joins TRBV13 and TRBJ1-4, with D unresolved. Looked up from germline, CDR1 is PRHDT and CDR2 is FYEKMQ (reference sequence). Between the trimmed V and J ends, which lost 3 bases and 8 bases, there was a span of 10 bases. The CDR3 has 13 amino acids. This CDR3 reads CASSLRSSEKLFF. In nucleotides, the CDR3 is TGTGCCAGCAGCTTGAGGTCTTCCGAAAAACTGTTTTTT.

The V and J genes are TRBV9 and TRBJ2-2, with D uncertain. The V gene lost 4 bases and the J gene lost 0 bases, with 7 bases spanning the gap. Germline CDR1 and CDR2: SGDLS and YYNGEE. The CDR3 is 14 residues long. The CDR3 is CASSPPTNTGELFF. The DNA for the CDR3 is TGTGCCAGCAGCCCTCCTACGAACACCGGGGAGCTGTTTTTT.

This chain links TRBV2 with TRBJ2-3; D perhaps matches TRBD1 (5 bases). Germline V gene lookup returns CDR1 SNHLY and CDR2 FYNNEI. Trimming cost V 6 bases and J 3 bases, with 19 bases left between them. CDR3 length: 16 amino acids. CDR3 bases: TGTGCCAGCAGCCCTGGGATTCAACAGGTTACAGATACGCAGTATTTT. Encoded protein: CASSPGIQQVTDTQYF.

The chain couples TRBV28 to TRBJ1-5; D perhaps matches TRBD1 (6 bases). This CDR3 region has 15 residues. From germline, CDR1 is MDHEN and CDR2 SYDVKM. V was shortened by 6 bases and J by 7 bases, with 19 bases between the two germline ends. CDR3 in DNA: TGTGCCAGCAGCCCTGGACAGCTTTGGGGCCAGCCCCAGCATTTT. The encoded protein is CASSPGQLWGQPQHF.

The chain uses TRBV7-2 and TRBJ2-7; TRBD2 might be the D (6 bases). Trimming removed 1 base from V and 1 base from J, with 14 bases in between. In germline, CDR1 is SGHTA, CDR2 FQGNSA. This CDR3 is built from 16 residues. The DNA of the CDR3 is TGTGCCAGCAGCTTAGGGGGAGGAGGGCTGTCCTACGAGCAGTACTTC. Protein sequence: CASSLGGGGLSYEQYF.

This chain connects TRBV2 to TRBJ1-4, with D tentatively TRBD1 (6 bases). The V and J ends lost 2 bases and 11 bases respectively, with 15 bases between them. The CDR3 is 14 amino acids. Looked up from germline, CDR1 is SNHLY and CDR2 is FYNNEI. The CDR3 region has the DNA TGTGCCAGCAGTGAAAACGCGGGGGCAGGTAAACTGTTTTTT. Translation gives CASSENAGAGKLFF.

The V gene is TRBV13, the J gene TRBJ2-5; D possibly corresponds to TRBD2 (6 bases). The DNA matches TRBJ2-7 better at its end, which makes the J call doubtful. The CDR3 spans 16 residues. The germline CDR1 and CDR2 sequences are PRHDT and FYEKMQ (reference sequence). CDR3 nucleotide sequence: TGTGCCAGCAGCGCGGGAATCCGGACCGATTCCTACGAGCAGTACTTC. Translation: CASSAGIRTDSYEQYF.

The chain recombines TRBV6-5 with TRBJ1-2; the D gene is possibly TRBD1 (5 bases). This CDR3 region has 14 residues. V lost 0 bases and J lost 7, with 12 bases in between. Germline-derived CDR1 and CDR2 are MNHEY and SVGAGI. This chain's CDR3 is CASSYSEGVAGYTF. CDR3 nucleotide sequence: TGTGCCAGCAGTTACTCGGAAGGGGTGGCTGGCTACACCTTC.

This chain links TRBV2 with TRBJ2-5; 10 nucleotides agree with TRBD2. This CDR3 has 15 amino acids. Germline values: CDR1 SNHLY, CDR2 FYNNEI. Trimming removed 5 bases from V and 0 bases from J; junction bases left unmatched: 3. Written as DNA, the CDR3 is TGTGCCAGCAGTCGGACTAGCGGCTACCAAGAGACCCAGTACTTC. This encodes CASSRTSGYQETQYF.

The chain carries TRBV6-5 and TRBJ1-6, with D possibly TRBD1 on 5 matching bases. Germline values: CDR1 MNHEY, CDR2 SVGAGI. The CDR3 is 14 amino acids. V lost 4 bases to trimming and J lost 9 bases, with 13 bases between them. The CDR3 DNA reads TGTGCCAGCAGTTCTGCCAGGGTTAGTTCACCCCTCCACTTT. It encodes CASSSARVSSPLHF.

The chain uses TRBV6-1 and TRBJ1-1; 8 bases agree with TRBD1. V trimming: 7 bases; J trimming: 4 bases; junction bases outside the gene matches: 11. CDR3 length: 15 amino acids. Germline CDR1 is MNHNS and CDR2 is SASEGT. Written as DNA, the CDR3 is TGTGCCAGCAAGGCGGACAGGGACGGAATCACTGAAGCTTTCTTT. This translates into CASKADRDGITEAFF.

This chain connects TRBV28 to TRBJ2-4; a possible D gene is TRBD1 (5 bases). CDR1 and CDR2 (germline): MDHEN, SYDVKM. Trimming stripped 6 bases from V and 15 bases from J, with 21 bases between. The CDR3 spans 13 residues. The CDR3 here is CASRAATAIGRYF. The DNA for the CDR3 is TGTGCCAGCAGGGCGGCGACAGCGATAGGGCGGTACTTC.

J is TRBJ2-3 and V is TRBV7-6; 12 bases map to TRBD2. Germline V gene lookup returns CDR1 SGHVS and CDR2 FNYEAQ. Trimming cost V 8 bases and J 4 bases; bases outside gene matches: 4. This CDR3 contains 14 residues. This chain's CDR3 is CASGASGGADTQYF. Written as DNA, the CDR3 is TGTGCCAGCGGCGCTAGCGGGGGGGCAGATACGCAGTATTTT.

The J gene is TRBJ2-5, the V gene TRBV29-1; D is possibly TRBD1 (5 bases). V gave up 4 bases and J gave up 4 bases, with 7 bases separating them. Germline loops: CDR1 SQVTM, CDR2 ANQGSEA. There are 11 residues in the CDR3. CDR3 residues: CSVGGRETQYF. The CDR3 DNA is TGCAGCGTTGGGGGCAGAGAGACCCAGTACTTC.

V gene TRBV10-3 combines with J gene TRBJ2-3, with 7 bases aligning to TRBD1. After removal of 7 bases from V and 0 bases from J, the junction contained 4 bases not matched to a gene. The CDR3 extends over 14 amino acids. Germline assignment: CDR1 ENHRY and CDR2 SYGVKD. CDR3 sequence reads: CAINRDRSTDTQYF. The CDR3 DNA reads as TGTGCCATCAACCGGGACAGAAGCACAGATACGCAGTATTTT.

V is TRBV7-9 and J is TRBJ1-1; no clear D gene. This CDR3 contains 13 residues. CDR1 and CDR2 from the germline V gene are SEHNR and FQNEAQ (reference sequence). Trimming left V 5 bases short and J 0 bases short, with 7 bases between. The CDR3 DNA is TGTGCCAGCAGCCCACAAGTGAACACTGAAGCTTTCTTT. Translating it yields CASSPQVNTEAFF.

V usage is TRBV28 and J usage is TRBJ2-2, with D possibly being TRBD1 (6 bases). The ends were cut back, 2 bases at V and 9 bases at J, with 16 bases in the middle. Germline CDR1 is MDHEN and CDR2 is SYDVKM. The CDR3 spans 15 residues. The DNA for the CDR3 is TGTGCCAGCAGTTTAAGGGGGAAACCACCCCGGGAGCTGTTTTTT. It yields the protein CASSLRGKPPRELFF.

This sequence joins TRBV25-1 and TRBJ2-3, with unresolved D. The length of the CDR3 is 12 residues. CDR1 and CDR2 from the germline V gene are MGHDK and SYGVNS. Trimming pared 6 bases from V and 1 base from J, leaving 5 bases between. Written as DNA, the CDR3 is TGTGCCAGCAGGAGTGGCACAGATACGCAGTATTTT. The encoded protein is CASRSGTDTQYF.

The CDR3 sequence: CASRKRGVTDTQYF. The CDR3 nucleotides are TGTGCCAGCAGAAAACGGGGTGTCACAGATACGCAGTATTTT. The J gene is TRBJ2-3, the V gene TRBV6-5, with D perhaps matching TRBD2 (5 bases). V dropped 6 bases and J dropped 2 bases, with 12 bases sitting between them. CDR3 length equals 14 residues. In germline, CDR1 is MNHEY, CDR2 SVGAGI.

CDR3 sequence reads: CSVYLGQSSYEQYF. The CDR3 nucleotides are TGCAGCGTATACTTGGGACAGAGCTCCTACGAGCAGTACTTC. The genes are TRBV29-1 and TRBJ2-7; 7 bases fit TRBD1. The CDR3 runs to 14 residues. CDR1 and CDR2 (germline): SQVTM, ANQGSEA. J gave up 0 bases and V 6 bases, and 8 bases lay outside the gene matches.

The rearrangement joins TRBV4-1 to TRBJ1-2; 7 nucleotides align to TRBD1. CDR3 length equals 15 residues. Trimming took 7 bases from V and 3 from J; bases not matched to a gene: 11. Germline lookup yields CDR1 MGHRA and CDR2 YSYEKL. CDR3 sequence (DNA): TGCGCCAGCACTTCCACGCCCGGGACAGACTATGGCTACACCTTC. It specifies CASTSTPGTDYGYTF.

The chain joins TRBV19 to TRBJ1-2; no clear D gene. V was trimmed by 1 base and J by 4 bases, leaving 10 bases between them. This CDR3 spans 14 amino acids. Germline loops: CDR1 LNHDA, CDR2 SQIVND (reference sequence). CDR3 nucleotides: TGTGCCAGTAGTATAGCAGGAACTCTCTATGGCTACACCTTC. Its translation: CASSIAGTLYGYTF.